The next 11 T cell receptor beta chains were all read from a single sample in a study of blood T cell repertoires in COVID-19 (dated by TCRdb to the early 2020s). The method behind the library was the immunoSEQ multiplex PCR assay. The table comes from immuneACCESS by way of TCRdb, which keeps in-frame sequences with V and J called. Part of the clones is missing from these tables; in studies checked, under half for an unresolved V gene and the rest for unknown reasons. This sample lists about 170,000 clones; roughly 90% were detected once. In total, the top ten clones hold 11% of the sample. Sequenced material: peripheral blood. The receptors here all came from a woman in her fifties or sixties with COVID-19, enrolled during active disease.

The gene calls are TRBV5-8 and TRBJ2-7, with a weak D call TRBD2 (5 bases). This CDR3 spans 13 amino acids. V lost 0 bases and J lost 5, with 9 bases in between. Germline V CDR1 and CDR2: SGHTS, YDEGEE. The DNA for the CDR3 is TGTGCCAGCAGCTTGGCTTTCGGGGACGAGCAGTACTTC. It yields the protein CASSLAFGDEQYF.

This clone was counted a single time. V gene TRBV10-1 combines with J gene TRBJ2-6, with 7 bases fitting TRBD1. The trim removed 8 bases at V and 0 bases at J, leaving 4 bases unmatched. Germline CDR1 WNHNN, CDR2 SYGVQD (reference sequence). This CDR3 has 15 amino acids. The CDR3 is CASRDSSSGANVLTF. CDR3 DNA: TGCGCCAGCCGGGACAGCTCCTCTGGGGCCAACGTCCTGACTTTC.

The chain uses TRBV18 and TRBJ2-7, with a possible D match to TRBD2 (5 bases). The germline gives CDR1 KGHSH, CDR2 LQKENI. V lost 3 bases to trimming and J lost 3 bases, with 12 bases between them. The length of the CDR3 is 14 residues. The CDR3: CASSPLGGIYEQYF. In DNA form, the CDR3 reads TGTGCCAGCTCACCTCTTGGAGGTATCTACGAGCAGTACTTC.

V gene TRBV5-4 combines with J gene TRBJ1-6; 7 bases align to TRBD1. V shed 1 base, J shed 11 bases, and the junction held 9 bases outside the gene matches. The CDR3 runs 15 residues. The germline CDR1 and CDR2 sequences are SGHNT and YYREEE (reference sequence). The CDR3: CASSLRNRGVAPLHF. The CDR3 nucleotides are TGTGCCAGCAGCTTGCGAAACAGGGGAGTGGCACCCCTCCACTTT.

The chain combines TRBV5-8 with TRBJ1-2; 7 bases map to TRBD1. Germline V CDR1 and CDR2: SGHTS, YDEGEE. After removal of 3 bases from V and 8 bases from J, the junction contained 4 bases not matched to a gene. CDR3 length: 12 residues. CDR3 region: CASSSRGRGYTF. The CDR3 DNA follows: TGTGCCAGCAGCTCAAGGGGGCGAGGCTACACCTTC.

The V call is TRBV10-1, the J call TRBJ2-1; 7 nucleotides align to TRBD2. V dropped 4 bases and J dropped 6; count of bases not matched to a gene: 9. CDR1 and CDR2 (germline): WNHNN, SYGVQD (reference sequence). The CDR3 is 15 amino acids. Written as DNA, the CDR3 is TGCGCCAGCAGTGGGGGTCCGGCGGGAGTCAATGAGCAGTTCTTC. It is translated as CASSGGPAGVNEQFF.

The chain links TRBV7-9 to TRBJ1-4; D remains ambiguous. The CDR3 has 15 amino acids. V lost 1 base to trimming and J lost 8 bases, with 14 bases between them. The germline V gene has CDR1 SEHNR and CDR2 FQNEAQ (reference sequence). Here the CDR3 DNA reads TGTGCCAGCAGCTTAGAAGGGCGGGGAATAGAAAAACTGTTTTTT. This codes for CASSLEGRGIEKLFF.

This clone was observed once. V is TRBV3-1 (or the pseudogene TRBV3-2) and J is TRBJ2-3; 15 nucleotides agree with TRBD2. Germline V gene sequence: CDR1 LGHDT, CDR2 YNNKEL (reference sequence). Trimming cost V 4 bases and J 4 bases; bases outside gene matches: 6. The CDR3 runs 17 residues. The CDR3 DNA is TGTGCCAGCAGCCCGGGACTAGCGGGAGGTGGGGCAGATACGCAGTATTTT. Its protein is CASSPGLAGGGADTQYF.

This rearrangement joins TRBV24-1 to TRBJ1-2; TRBD1 might be the D (6 bases). This CDR3 spans 14 amino acids. The germline V gene has CDR1 KGHDR and CDR2 SFDVKD. Between the trimmed V and J ends, which lost 7 bases and 2 bases, there was a span of 13 bases. The CDR3 region has the DNA TGTGCCACCAGCCTAGGAACAGGGAACTATGGCTACACCTTC. Protein sequence: CATSLGTGNYGYTF.

The V gene is TRBV4-2, the J gene TRBJ2-7; 10 bases fit TRBD1. The CDR3 has 16 residues. Germline assignment: CDR1 LGHNA and CDR2 YNFKEQ. The V and J ends lost 3 bases and 2 bases, in that order; junction bases with no gene match: 7. Here the CDR3 reads CASSQDGTGATYEQYF. Written as DNA, the CDR3 is TGTGCCAGCAGCCAGGACGGGACAGGGGCGACCTACGAGCAGTACTTC.

The chain couples TRBV3-1 (or the pseudogene TRBV3-2) to TRBJ2-7; 7 bases align to TRBD2. Trimming took 2 bases from V and 4 from J; bases not matched to a gene: 8. Germline V CDR1 and CDR2: LGHDT, YNNKEL (reference sequence). The CDR3 is made up of 15 amino acids. The CDR3 DNA is TGTGCCAGCAGCCAATTCGCGGGGGACGGGTACGAGCAGTACTTC. Translating it yields CASSQFAGDGYEQYF.